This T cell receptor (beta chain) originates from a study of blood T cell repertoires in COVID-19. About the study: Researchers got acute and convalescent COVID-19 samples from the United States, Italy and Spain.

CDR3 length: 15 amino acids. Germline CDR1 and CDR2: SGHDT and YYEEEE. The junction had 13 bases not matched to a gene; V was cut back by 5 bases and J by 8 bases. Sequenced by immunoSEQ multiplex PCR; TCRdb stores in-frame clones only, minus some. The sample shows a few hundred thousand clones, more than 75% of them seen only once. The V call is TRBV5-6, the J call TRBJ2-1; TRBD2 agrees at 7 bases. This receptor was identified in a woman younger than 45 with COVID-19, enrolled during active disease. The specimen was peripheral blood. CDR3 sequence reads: CASSDTAGAEDEQFF. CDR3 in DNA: TGTGCCAGCAGTGATACGGCGGGAGCTGAGGATGAGCAGTTCTTC.